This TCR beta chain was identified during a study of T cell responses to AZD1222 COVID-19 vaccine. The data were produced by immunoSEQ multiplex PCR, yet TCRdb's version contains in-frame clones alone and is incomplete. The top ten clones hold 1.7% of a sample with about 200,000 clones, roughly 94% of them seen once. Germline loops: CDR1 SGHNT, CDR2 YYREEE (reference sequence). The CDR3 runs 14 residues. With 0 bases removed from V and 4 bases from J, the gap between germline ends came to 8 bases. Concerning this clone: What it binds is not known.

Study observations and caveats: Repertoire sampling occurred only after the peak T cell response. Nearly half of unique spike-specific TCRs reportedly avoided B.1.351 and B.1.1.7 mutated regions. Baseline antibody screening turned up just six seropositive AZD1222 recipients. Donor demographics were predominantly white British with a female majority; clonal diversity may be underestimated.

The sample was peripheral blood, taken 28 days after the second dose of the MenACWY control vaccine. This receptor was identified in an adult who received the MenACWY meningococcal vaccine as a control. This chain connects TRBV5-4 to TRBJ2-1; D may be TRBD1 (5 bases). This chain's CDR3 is CASSLGAGYNEQFF. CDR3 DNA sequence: TGTGCCAGCAGCTTGGGGGCAGGGTACAATGAGCAGTTCTTC.